The rows below give T cell receptor beta chains drawn from one sample of a study of identifying expanded T cells in peripheral blood. This table comes from immunoSEQ multiplex PCR, and its TCRdb copy is limited to in-frame clones, with some not included. This table holds about 90,000 clones, around 86% found once. Sequencing was done on a sample of blood. Receptor source: a person between 18 and 69 years old in good health. Both conserved end residues are part of each CDR3. The order of the fields is clone size, J gene, D gene, V gene, CDR3 protein, CDR3 DNA. D genes are given only for firm matches. Size is stated for part of the rows, as once, few or many counts, or as a class when the clone is expanded.

once,TRBJ1-6,-,TRBV18,CASSPQGVDSPLHF,TGTGCCAGCTCCCCACAGGGCGTTGACTCACCCCTCCACTTT
-,TRBJ1-2,-,TRBV9,CASSVAKRGVSGYTF,TGTGCCAGCAGCGTAGCGAAGAGAGGGGTCTCTGGCTACACCTTC
-,TRBJ2-7,TRBD1,TRBV6-1,CASSEKRGQGAGNEQYF,TGTGCCAGCAGTGAAAAGAGGGGACAGGGGGCCGGGAACGAGCAGTACTTC
-,TRBJ2-2,-,TRBV30,CAWTKMNTGELFF,TGTGCCTGGACCAAGATGAACACCGGGGAGCTGTTTTTT
-,TRBJ1-2,-,TRBV6-5,CASSRQVHYGYTF,TGTGCCAGCAGTCGACAAGTGCACTATGGCTACACCTTC
-,TRBJ2-7,TRBD1,TRBV30,CAWGTGNAYEQYF,TGTGCCTGGGGGACAGGGAATGCGTACGAGCAGTACTTC
-,TRBJ2-2,TRBD2,TRBV5-6,CASIPGGGTYTGELFF,TGTGCCAGCATCCCCGGGGGGGGGACCTACACCGGGGAGCTGTTTTTT
-,TRBJ2-1,-,TRBV5-4,CASSLVGVDEQFF,TGTGCCAGCAGCTTGGTAGGGGTTGATGAGCAGTTCTTC
-,TRBJ1-1,-,TRBV18,CASSLTSTTTAREAFF,TGTGCCAGCTCCCTTACCTCAACAACGACAGCTCGTGAAGCTTTCTTT
-,TRBJ2-2,-,TRBV21-1,CASTKGGYNRGPWSGELFF,TGTGCCAGCACCAAAGGTGGCTATAACAGGGGGCCGTGGTCCGGGGAGCTGTTTTTT
-,TRBJ2-1,-,TRBV5-4,CASSSQLGGPSNEQFF,TGTGCCAGCAGCTCACAGCTCGGGGGACCTTCGAATGAGCAGTTCTTC
-,TRBJ2-1,TRBD1,TRBV7-8,CASSPRTRGQNNEQFF,TGTGCCAGCAGCCCGCGTACAAGGGGACAGAACAATGAGCAGTTCTTC
-,TRBJ1-6,TRBD1,TRBV10-3,CATLSRDSNSPLHF,TGTGCCACACTCTCGAGGGACAGTAATTCACCCCTCCACTTT
-,TRBJ1-1,-,TRBV2,CASGGQISEAFF,TGTGCCAGCGGAGGACAGATATCTGAAGCTTTCTTT
-,TRBJ1-2,-,TRBV5-3,CARSRIHGGYYGYTF,TGTGCCAGAAGCCGGATACACGGGGGATACTATGGCTACACCTTC
-,TRBJ2-7,-,TRBV9,CASSVVSEAEQYF,TGTGCCAGCAGCGTGGTTTCGGAGGCAGAGCAGTACTTC
-,TRBJ1-1,-,TRBV6-6,CASTPLQTTVDTEAFF,TGTGCCAGCACCCCTTTACAAACAACGGTGGACACTGAAGCTTTCTTT
-,TRBJ2-3,TRBD2,TRBV4-3,CASSQALTSGGTDTQYF,TGCGCCAGCAGCCAAGCACTGACTAGCGGGGGCACAGATACGCAGTATTTT
-,TRBJ2-1,TRBD1,TRBV11-2,CASSGGNRGWYNEQFF,TGTGCCAGCAGCGGAGGAAACAGGGGATGGTACAATGAGCAGTTCTTC
-,TRBJ1-1,-,TRBV2,CASSDVGPNTEAFF,TGTGCCAGCAGTGATGTTGGTCCCAACACTGAAGCTTTCTTT
-,TRBJ2-3,-,TRBV5-1,CASWRDITDTQYF,TGCGCCAGCTGGCGGGACATCACAGATACGCAGTATTTT
-,TRBJ2-7,TRBD1,TRBV27,CASSLYRGDEQYF,TGTGCCAGCAGTTTATACAGGGGAGACGAGCAGTACTTC